These 32 T cell receptor beta chains came from one sample sequenced in a study of blood T cell repertoires in COVID-19. Clones were read by immunoSEQ multiplex PCR, and TCRdb kept only the in-frame ones, dropping some. The sample lists around 400,000 clones, roughly 86% occurring once. Sequenced: peripheral blood. Receptors originate from a woman aged 55-75 years with COVID-19, enrolled during active disease.

V is TRBV2 and J is TRBJ2-5; a weak D match, TRBD1 (6 bases). Germline CDR1 is SNHLY and CDR2 is FYNNEI. V shed 2 bases and J shed 2 bases, with 15 bases lying between them. This CDR3 has 16 residues. CDR3 sequence reads: CASSEYGDNPQETQYF. CDR3 in DNA: TGTGCCAGCAGTGAATACGGGGACAACCCTCAAGAGACCCAGTACTTC.

This clone has a handful of counts. This chain connects TRBV6-5 to TRBJ2-5; maybe TRBD2 (6 bases). Trimming cost V 3 bases and J 6 bases, with 8 bases left between them. CDR1 is MNHEY and CDR2 is SVGAGI in the germline V gene. The CDR3 consists of 12 residues. This CDR3 reads CASSYAGKTQYF. CDR3 nucleotide sequence: TGTGCCAGCAGTTATGCGGGGAAGACCCAGTACTTC.

The CDR3 here is CASRRTASNTEAFF. The CDR3 bases are TGTGCCAGCAGGAGGACAGCGTCGAACACTGAAGCTTTCTTT. The chain recombines TRBV6-4 with TRBJ1-1, with D tentatively TRBD1 (6 bases). CDR3 size: 14 residues. Germline assignment: CDR1 MRHNA and CDR2 SNTAGT. V lost 6 bases and J 1 base, leaving 12 bases between the germline ends.

This chain's CDR3 is CASSPLQGEAETQYF. The DNA for the CDR3 is TGTGCCAGCTCACCTCTCCAGGGGGAGGCGGAGACCCAGTACTTC. The chain has TRBV18 and TRBJ2-5, with D perhaps matching TRBD1 (7 bases). The CDR3 sequence is 15 residues long. Germline V gives CDR1 KGHSH, CDR2 LQKENI. The ends were cut back, 3 bases at V and 5 bases at J, with 16 bases in the middle.

This chain links TRBV5-4 with TRBJ2-2, with TRBD2 matching over 10 bases. The CDR3 runs 16 residues. Per germline, CDR1 SGHNT and CDR2 YYREEE (reference sequence). Unmatched junction bases numbered 4, after V lost 5 bases and J lost 0 bases. The CDR3 is CASSFSGGANTGELFF. CDR3 bases: TGTGCCAGCAGTTTCAGCGGGGGGGCGAACACCGGGGAGCTGTTTTTT.

This clone was counted once. The rearrangement joins TRBV19 to TRBJ1-2; D is perhaps TRBD1 (5 bases). Trimming left V 2 bases short and J 8 bases short, with 15 bases between. The germline V gene has CDR1 LNHDA and CDR2 SQIVND (reference sequence). The CDR3 extends over 14 amino acids. CDR3 coding DNA: TGTGCCAGTAGTATAATTGGCAGGGTGAGAGGCTACACCTTC. Encoded protein: CASSIIGRVRGYTF.

J is TRBJ1-6 and V is TRBV5-1; D ambiguous. Trimming removed 5 bases from V and 5 bases from J, with 8 bases in between. Germline loops: CDR1 SGHRS, CDR2 YFSETQ. CDR3 size: 13 residues. CDR3 sequence (DNA): TGCGCCAGCAGTAGCTTGGATAATTCACCCCTCCACTTT. Protein product: CASSSLDNSPLHF. The variable domain in full, with the rest retrieved from reference TRBV5-1 and TRBJ1-6, is KAGVTQTPRYLIKTRGQQVTLSCSPISGHRSVSWYQQTPGQGLQFLFEYFSETQRNKGNFPGRFSGRQFSNSRSEMNVSTLELGDSALYLCASSSLDNSPLHFGNGTRLTVT.

This clone was detected only once. This chain uses TRBV27 with TRBJ1-5; the D is unclear. The germline V and J ends were trimmed by 6 bases and 6 bases, with 15 bases remaining between them. The length of the CDR3 is 14 residues. Germline V gene lookup returns CDR1 MNHEY and CDR2 SMNVEV (reference sequence). CDR3 coding DNA: TGTGCCAGCAGCAGACTAAACGGGGTTCAGCCCCAGCATTTT. As protein: CASSRLNGVQPQHF.

V gene TRBV5-1 combines with J gene TRBJ2-7, with TRBD1 matching over 8 bases. Germline V CDR1 and CDR2: SGHRS, YFSETQ. The CDR3 is 14 residues long. Losses at the gene ends were 3 bases for V and 5 bases for J; bases not matched to a gene: 7. The CDR3 loop reads CASSSDRVPNEQYF. DNA for the CDR3: TGCGCCAGCAGCTCGGACAGGGTCCCCAACGAGCAGTACTTC.

The chain combines TRBV19 with TRBJ2-2; D perhaps matches TRBD1 (5 bases). Germline V lookup: CDR1 LNHDA, CDR2 SQIVND (reference sequence). The CDR3 has 13 amino acids. V gave up 2 bases and J gave up 7 bases, with 8 bases separating them. The CDR3 DNA reads TGTGCCAGTAGTATACAGGGTATCGGGGAGCTGTTTTTT. Encoded protein: CASSIQGIGELFF.

The gene calls are TRBV18 and TRBJ2-5; 9 bases are a match to TRBD1. The V gene's germline CDR1 is KGHSH and CDR2 LQKENI. The CDR3 has 15 residues. Trimming took 4 bases from V and 5 from J; bases not matched to a gene: 8. In DNA form, the CDR3 reads TGTGCCAGCTCACGTAACAGGGGGCGCGGGGAGACCCAGTACTTC. It encodes CASSRNRGRGETQYF.

The chain is built from TRBV5-1 and TRBJ2-3; 14 bases map to TRBD2. V lost 3 bases, J lost 3 bases, and 9 bases stayed unmatched. Germline V lookup: CDR1 SGHRS, CDR2 YFSETQ. The CDR3 extends over 18 amino acids. Here the CDR3 reads CASSSTFRTSGGTDTQYF. CDR3 bases: TGCGCCAGCAGCTCAACCTTCCGGACTAGCGGGGGGACAGATACGCAGTATTTT.

The rearrangement joins TRBV6-6 to TRBJ2-1, with unresolved D. Germline values: CDR1 MNHNY, CDR2 SVGAGI (reference sequence). Deletions cut 6 bases from V and 4 bases from J, with 4 bases between. The CDR3 totals 11 residues. The CDR3 DNA sequence: TGTGCCAGCAGCCTATACAATGAGCAGTTCTTC. Amino acids: CASSLYNEQFF.

The V and J genes are TRBV6-6 and TRBJ1-5, with 8 bases fitting TRBD1. CDR1 is MNHNY, CDR2 SVGAGI, per germline (reference sequence). CDR3 length: 14 amino acids. Unmatched junction bases numbered 10, after V lost 8 bases and J lost 7 bases. The CDR3 DNA reads as TGTGCCAGCGGGTTTCAGGGGGCCAGACAGCCCCAGCATTTT. Translating gives CASGFQGARQPQHF.

The chain has TRBV6-5 and TRBJ1-1, with 8 bases that match TRBD1. Trimming removed 5 bases from V and 1 base from J; junction bases left unmatched: 3. From germline, CDR1 is MNHEY and CDR2 SVGAGI. This CDR3 spans 14 amino acids. The chain's CDR3 is CASSPGTGNTEAFF. CDR3 in DNA: TGTGCCAGCAGTCCAGGGACAGGGAACACTGAAGCTTTCTTT.

This clone appeared once. The chain combines TRBV18 with TRBJ2-1, with TRBD2 as a possible D gene (5 bases). Trimming took off 3 bases at V and 6 bases at J, with 9 bases between the two ends. CDR3 length: 13 residues. Per the germline V gene, CDR1 is KGHSH and CDR2 is LQKENI. The chain's CDR3 is CASSPGVSNEQFF. DNA of the CDR3: TGTGCCAGCTCACCGGGAGTCAGCAATGAGCAGTTCTTC.

This sequence joins TRBV3-1 (or the pseudogene TRBV3-2) and TRBJ2-3; 8 positions match TRBD1. The CDR3 is made up of 16 amino acids. V lost 1 base, J lost 5 bases, and 8 bases stayed unmatched. Germline values: CDR1 LGHDT, CDR2 YNNKEL (reference sequence). As DNA, the CDR3 is TGTGCCAGCAGCCAAGCTGGCAGGGGGCGCAAAGATACGCAGTATTTT. Amino acids: CASSQAGRGRKDTQYF.

CDR3 DNA: TGTGCCAGCATTTCCGGGACAGGGGGGGGTGAGCAGTTCTTC. Its translation is CASISGTGGGEQFF. V and J are TRBV27 and TRBJ2-1, with TRBD1 identical over 11 bases. The CDR3 has 14 residues. V was pared by 7 bases and J by 9 bases, with 8 bases of the junction left unmatched. Per germline, CDR1 MNHEY and CDR2 SMNVEV (reference sequence).

The CDR3 nucleotides read TGTGCCAGCAGTTATTCTACAGAGAACACTGAAGCTTTCTTT. Protein product: CASSYSTENTEAFF. The chain couples TRBV6-5 to TRBJ1-1; no definite D call. V lost 3 bases, J lost 1 base, and 9 bases lay in between. Germline-derived CDR1 and CDR2 are MNHEY and SVGAGI. The CDR3 is 14 residues long.

CDR3: CASSSTSGGSGELFF. The DNA of the CDR3 is TGTGCCAGCAGCTCGACTAGCGGGGGAAGTGGGGAGCTGTTTTTT. This rearrangement joins TRBV11-2 to TRBJ2-2; the match to TRBD2 covers 12 bases. In germline, CDR1 is SGHAT, CDR2 FQNNGV. V lost 4 bases and J lost 8; bases outside the gene matches: 5. The CDR3 is 15 residues long.

The V and J genes are TRBV7-3 and TRBJ2-3; TRBD2 agrees at 8 bases. This CDR3 has 15 amino acids. Germline lookup yields CDR1 SGHTA and CDR2 FQGTGA. The J segment lost 2 bases and the V segment lost 2 bases, leaving 3 bases of the junction unmatched. The CDR3 sequence: CASSLQRGSTDTQYF. As DNA, the CDR3 is TGTGCCAGCAGCTTACAGCGGGGGTCCACAGATACGCAGTATTTT. Combining the CDR3 with reference TRBV7-3 and TRBJ2-3 gives the whole variable domain GAGVSQTPSNKVTEKGKYVELRCDPISGHTALYWYRQSLGQGPEFLIYFQGTGAADDSGLPNDRFFAVRPEGSVSTLKIQRTERGDSAVYLCASSLQRGSTDTQYFGPGTRLTVL.

V gene TRBV28 combines with J gene TRBJ2-7, with a weak D call TRBD1 (5 bases). CDR3 size: 14 residues. Germline CDR1 reads MDHEN; CDR2 reads SYDVKM. V lost 2 bases and J lost 6, with 14 bases in between. CDR3 coding DNA: TGTGCCAGCAGTTTACAGGGCCCCCTCTCCGAGCAGTACTTC. This translates into CASSLQGPLSEQYF.

The chain has TRBV4-2 and TRBJ1-2; no clear D. This CDR3 comprises 15 residues. Germline V gene lookup returns CDR1 LGHNA and CDR2 YNFKEQ. V lost 2 bases and J 6 bases, leaving 16 bases between the germline ends. In DNA form, the CDR3 reads TGTGCCAGCAGCCAAAGTGAATCAGAAAATAATGGCTACACCTTC. Its translation is CASSQSESENNGYTF.

This clone was detected only once. The rearrangement uses TRBV9 and TRBJ2-5; 8 bases line up with TRBD1. The V segment lost 3 bases and the J segment 6 bases; nucleotides outside the gene matches: 4. Germline V CDR1 and CDR2: SGDLS, YYNGEE. The CDR3 sequence is 13 residues long. The CDR3 sequence: CASSADRGQTQYF. CDR3 in DNA: TGTGCCAGCAGCGCAGACAGGGGACAGACCCAGTACTTC.

In its sample, this clone was seen a few times. This chain connects TRBV19 to TRBJ2-3, with 10 nucleotides matching TRBD2. The germline CDR1 and CDR2 sequences are LNHDA and SQIVND (reference sequence). The CDR3 runs to 17 residues. V gave up 4 bases and J gave up 2 bases; unmatched junction bases: 9. CDR3 sequence reads: CASSRGLALGITDTQYF. The CDR3 region has the DNA TGTGCCAGTAGTAGGGGACTAGCGCTGGGGATCACAGATACGCAGTATTTT.

The chain combines TRBV28 with TRBJ2-7, with 8 bases identical to TRBD1. Germline assignment: CDR1 MDHEN and CDR2 SYDVKM. V dropped 2 bases and J dropped 11; count of bases not matched to a gene: 5. This CDR3 has 12 residues. Here the CDR3 reads CASSLQTGVKYF. The DNA for the CDR3 is TGTGCCAGCAGTTTACAGACAGGGGTTAAGTACTTC.

The chain carries TRBV19 and TRBJ2-1; the D is unclear. Trimming removed 1 base at V and 7 bases at J, with 14 bases between. This CDR3 contains 15 residues. Germline assignment: CDR1 LNHDA and CDR2 SQIVND (reference sequence). Here the CDR3 reads CASSIGLRIVNEQFF. In DNA form, the CDR3 reads TGTGCCAGTAGTATAGGATTGAGAATTGTTAATGAGCAGTTCTTC.

The V call is TRBV3-1 (or the pseudogene TRBV3-2), the J call TRBJ1-2; TRBD1 aligns across 7 bases. The germline V gene encodes CDR1 LGHDT and CDR2 YNNKEL (reference sequence). The CDR3 totals 13 residues. Losses at the gene ends were 7 bases for V and 4 bases for J; bases not matched to a gene: 6. For the CDR3, the DNA is TGTGCCAGCAAGACACAGGGGTCCTATGGCTACACCTTC. Translated, it gives CASKTQGSYGYTF.

The chain uses TRBV5-1 and TRBJ1-2, with 10 bases aligning to TRBD1. Germline V lookup: CDR1 SGHRS, CDR2 YFSETQ. The CDR3 is 17 amino acids. V dropped 0 bases and J dropped 6; count of bases not matched to a gene: 11. CDR3 loop: CASSLGSGTGATDGYTF. CDR3 in DNA: TGCGCCAGCAGCTTGGGATCCGGGACAGGGGCGACTGATGGCTACACCTTC. Based on the CDR3 plus reference TRBV5-1 and TRBJ1-2, the full variable domain is KAGVTQTPRYLIKTRGQQVTLSCSPISGHRSVSWYQQTPGQGLQFLFEYFSETQRNKGNFPGRFSGRQFSNSRSEMNVSTLELGDSALYLCASSLGSGTGATDGYTFGSGTRLTVV.

The J gene is TRBJ1-6, the V gene TRBV6-1; D gene ambiguous. The CDR3 spans 15 residues. CDR1 is MNHNS, CDR2 SASEGT, per germline. Trimming left V 1 base short and J 5 bases short, with 9 bases between. The CDR3: CASSEGHFNNSPLHF. In DNA, the CDR3 is TGTGCCAGCAGTGAAGGACATTTCAATAATTCACCCCTCCACTTT.

The chain uses TRBV7-9 and TRBJ2-2, with D tentatively TRBD2 (7 bases). The germline CDR1 and CDR2 sequences are SEHNR and FQNEAQ (reference sequence). The V end was cut by 3 bases, the J end by 4 bases, with 24 bases between. The CDR3 length is 19 residues. The CDR3 nucleotides are TGTGCCAGCAGCTTCGCCCTAAGTCGGGGGGCGTTGGTCACCGGGGAGCTGTTTTTT. Its translation: CASSFALSRGALVTGELFF.

The V call is TRBV30, the J call TRBJ1-1; the match to TRBD1 covers 9 bases. V lost 2 bases to trimming and J lost 3 bases; unmatched junction nucleotides: 1. Looked up from germline, CDR1 is GTSNPN and CDR2 is SVGIG (reference sequence). The CDR3 is made up of 13 amino acids. CDR3 DNA: TGTGCCTGGAGTCGGGACAGGGACACTGAAGCTTTCTTT. The encoded protein is CAWSRDRDTEAFF.